This T cell receptor (beta chain) was documented in a study of cytomegalovirus exposure and HLA in healthy donors. V dropped 4 bases and J dropped 5; count of bases not matched to a gene: 24. The CDR3 has 19 residues. Per germline, CDR1 SGHRS and CDR2 YFSETQ. PCR was performed using 60 Vbeta and 13 Jbeta primers. TCRdb's copy holds only in-frame clones and misses some; the assay was immunoSEQ multiplex PCR. The sample contains over 150,000 clones, approximately 80% of which appear only once. The V gene is TRBV5-1, the J gene TRBJ2-7, with 7 bases aligning to TRBD1. The source of this sequence is a man aged 30-40 years in good health and CMV-seropositive. The specimen was PBMCs. The CDR3 bases are TGCGCCAGCAGCCCTTTGTTCATGGGAACGGAAGGACAGGAGGACGAGCAGTACTTC. This codes for CASSPLFMGTEGQEDEQYF.